This T cell receptor (beta chain) is drawn from a study of CD8+CD57+ T cells in acquired aplastic anemia. General study points: Between patients and controls, around 31 CD8+ CDR3 sequences were found in common.

Per germline, CDR1 SNHLY and CDR2 FYNNEI. The CDR3 loop spans 14 amino acids. Trimming took 3 bases from V and 8 from J, leaving 13 bases between them. TCR beta VDJ combinations and CDR3 sequences were profiled from genomic DNA. One entry per CDR3 protein results from TCRdb running MiXCR on the reads. The sample carries just over 200,000 distinct CDR3 sequences, roughly 60% recorded once. A word on this clonotype: The antigen remains undetermined.

In patients chosen for sequencing, flow cytometry had shown CD8+CD57+ cell expansion. The chain links TRBV2 to TRBJ1-4, with D possibly TRBD1 on 6 matching bases. The source material was sorted CD4+, CD8+, or CD8+CD57+ T cells (not recorded which) from PBMCs. This TCR was recovered from a human donor with aplastic anemia. The CDR3 nucleotides read TGTGCCAGCAGTGAGCAGGGGCACGGGGAAAAACTGTTTTTT. This sequence encodes CASSEQGHGEKLFF.